Shown below are 20 T cell receptor beta chains from a single sample sequenced in a study of persistence of HIV-infected CD4 T cells. Overlapping HIV-1 Gag 15-mer peptides at 0.85 to 1 ug per peptide per mL were used. Sorted nonresponding memory CD4+ T cells were CD40L-negative, CD69-negative, CD45RO-high. No antigen has been assigned to these receptors. Sequencing used immunoSEQ version 4 in survey mode. The data were produced by immunoSEQ multiplex PCR, yet TCRdb's version contains in-frame clones alone and is incomplete. The data show about 36,000 clones, approximately 78% seen once. The material was cultured CD4+ T cells from PBMCs, obtained from a patient who received antiretroviral therapy. These receptors were taken from an adult with HIV. The donor label of this sample is uncertain.

The chain is built from TRBV2 and TRBJ1-1; TRBD1 matches 8 bases. The CDR3 has 16 residues. The junction had 11 bases not matched to a gene; V was cut back by 5 bases and J by 3 bases. Germline V gene lookup returns CDR1 SNHLY and CDR2 FYNNEI. In DNA form, the CDR3 reads TGTGCCAGCAGTCCTCGGACAGGGCTCGGGGACACTGAAGCTTTCTTT. Its translation is CASSPRTGLGDTEAFF.

The chain links TRBV5-8 to TRBJ1-1; D ambiguous. The germline V gene encodes CDR1 SGHTS and CDR2 YDEGEE. V shed 5 bases and J shed 0 bases, with 14 bases lying between them. This CDR3 is 15 amino acids long. The CDR3 loop reads CASRIGYSMNTEAFF. CDR3 nucleotides: TGTGCCAGCAGGATAGGATATTCCATGAACACTGAAGCTTTCTTT.

The chain links TRBV13 to TRBJ1-1; 7 bases line up with TRBD1. The germline V gene encodes CDR1 PRHDT and CDR2 FYEKMQ (reference sequence). The CDR3 spans 16 residues. After removal of 3 bases from V and 4 bases from J, the junction contained 11 bases not matched to a gene. The CDR3 nucleotides are TGTGCCAGCAGCTTCGACCCAGGGGGATTAGGCACTGAAGCTTTCTTT. As protein: CASSFDPGGLGTEAFF.

V gene TRBV24-1 combines with J gene TRBJ2-1; 13 nucleotides line up with TRBD2. The CDR3 loop spans 18 amino acids. Germline loops: CDR1 KGHDR, CDR2 SFDVKD. The V segment lost 4 bases and the J segment 4 bases; nucleotides outside the gene matches: 9. CDR3 DNA: TGTGCCACCAGTGACCCTCGGACTAGCGGGGGAGGGTACAATGAGCAGTTCTTC. Translating it yields CATSDPRTSGGGYNEQFF.

The J gene is TRBJ1-4, the V gene TRBV19, with 7 bases that match TRBD1. The CDR3 consists of 16 residues. Looked up from germline, CDR1 is LNHDA and CDR2 is SQIVND (reference sequence). The junction had 9 bases not matched to a gene; V was cut back by 5 bases and J by 3 bases. This CDR3 reads CASSAITGAANEKLFF. CDR3 sequence (DNA): TGTGCCAGTAGTGCAATAACAGGGGCGGCTAATGAAAAACTGTTTTTT.

The V and J genes are TRBV5-4 and TRBJ2-2; TRBD2 agrees at 10 bases. The CDR3 has 16 residues. Germline V CDR1 and CDR2: SGHNT, YYREEE (reference sequence). The junction had 5 bases not matched to a gene; V was cut back by 0 bases and J by 6 bases. This chain's CDR3 is CASSLAAGGPAGELFF. CDR3 sequence (DNA): TGTGCCAGCAGCTTGGCAGCGGGGGGGCCGGCCGGGGAGCTGTTTTTT.

The chain couples TRBV29-1 to TRBJ1-2; 9 bases agree with TRBD1. Germline-derived CDR1 and CDR2 are SQVTM and ANQGSEA. The CDR3 totals 13 residues. V dropped 4 bases and J dropped 1; count of bases not matched to a gene: 1. The CDR3 spells CSVGQGVNYGYTF. CDR3 nucleotide sequence: TGCAGCGTTGGACAGGGGGTTAACTATGGCTACACCTTC. The full variable domain, rest sourced from reference TRBV29-1 and TRBJ1-2, is SAVISQKPSRDICQRGTSLTIQCQVDSQVTMMFWYRQQPGQSLTLIATANQGSEATYESGFVIDKFPISRPNLTFSTLTVSNMSPEDSSIYLCSVGQGVNYGYTFGSGTRLTVV.

In its sample, this clone was seen a few times. The rearrangement links TRBV9 to TRBJ1-5, with D possibly matching TRBD1 (6 bases). Germline V gene data show CDR1 as SGDLS and CDR2 as YYNGEE. V lost 4 bases, J lost 10 bases, and 18 bases lay in between. The CDR3 sequence is 14 residues long. The CDR3 sequence is CASSRGQKGHPQHF. The CDR3, as DNA: TGTGCCAGCAGCCGTGGACAGAAGGGTCACCCCCAGCATTTT.

This chain joins TRBV29-1 and TRBJ2-7, with TRBD1 identical over 8 bases. Germline lookup yields CDR1 SQVTM and CDR2 ANQGSEA. V shed 6 bases, J shed 5 bases, and the junction held 6 bases outside the gene matches. The CDR3 has 12 residues. CDR3 in amino acids: CSVRDRSDEQYF. CDR3 nucleotide sequence: TGCAGCGTCCGGGACAGGTCAGACGAGCAGTACTTC.

The chain carries TRBV15 and TRBJ1-1; D not certain. Trimming shortened V by 7 bases and J by 2 bases, and 5 bases separated the two germline ends. Germline V gives CDR1 LNHNV, CDR2 YYDKDF (reference sequence). The CDR3 extends over 11 amino acids. The DNA for the CDR3 is TGTGCCACCAAAAGCAACACTGAAGCTTTCTTT. Protein: CATKSNTEAFF.

Details on this clone: This CDR3 is also generated by other DNA sequences in the sample. The chain couples TRBV6-1 to TRBJ1-5, with unresolved D. Trimming removed 3 bases from V and 5 bases from J, with 8 bases in between. CDR3 length: 13 residues. CDR1 MNHNS and CDR2 SASEGT come from the germline V gene. DNA of the CDR3: TGTGCCAGCAGTGATCAGGTCCATCAGCCCCAGCATTTT. It codes for CASSDQVHQPQHF.

This chain uses TRBV6-2 or TRBV6-3 with TRBJ2-1; D possibly corresponds to TRBD2 (5 bases). The V end lost 5 bases, the J end lost 0 bases, and 11 bases lay between the germline ends. There are 15 residues in the CDR3. The germline gives CDR1 MNHEY, CDR2 SVGEGT. The CDR3 loop reads CASSLTGSSYNEQFF. For the CDR3, the DNA is TGTGCCAGCAGTCTAACGGGGAGCTCCTACAATGAGCAGTTCTTC.

The V gene is TRBV7-2, the J gene TRBJ2-3, with 14 nucleotides matching TRBD2. This CDR3 has 19 amino acids. J gave up 9 bases and V 2 bases, and 16 bases lay outside the gene matches. Per the germline V gene, CDR1 is SGHTA and CDR2 is FQGNSA. CDR3 bases: TGTGCCAGCAGCTTATTCGGACTAGCGGGGGGCCCACGTTCCGAAACGCAGTATTTT. Its protein product is CASSLFGLAGGPRSETQYF.

This clone showed up just a few times. This rearrangement joins TRBV27 to TRBJ1-6; D might be TRBD1 (6 bases). CDR3 size: 18 residues. V was clipped by 5 bases and J by 1 base, with 18 bases between them. The V gene's germline CDR1 is MNHEY and CDR2 SMNVEV (reference sequence). The CDR3 here is CASSANRVRRSYNSPLHF. The CDR3 DNA follows: TGTGCCAGCAGTGCTAACAGGGTCCGAAGATCCTATAATTCACCCCTCCACTTT.

The gene calls are TRBV6-2 or TRBV6-3 and TRBJ1-2, with 9 nucleotides matching TRBD1. CDR3 length: 18 residues. V was pared by 2 bases and J by 2 bases, with 12 bases of the junction left unmatched. The germline V gene encodes CDR1 MNHEY and CDR2 SVGEGT. CDR3 sequence reads: CASSYPEQGALINYGYTF. The CDR3 DNA is TGTGCCAGCAGTTACCCGGAACAGGGGGCCTTAATAAACTATGGCTACACCTTC.

This chain links TRBV19 with TRBJ2-1, with D hard to call. The V gene lost 4 bases and the J gene lost 4 bases, with 11 bases spanning the gap. Germline CDR1 is LNHDA and CDR2 is SQIVND (reference sequence). The CDR3 length is 14 residues. The CDR3 loop is CASSTKTEYNEQFF. The CDR3 nucleotides read TGTGCCAGTAGTACAAAGACGGAGTACAATGAGCAGTTCTTC.

The chain links TRBV2 to TRBJ2-1; D possibly uses TRBD1 or TRBD2 (5 bases each). In germline, CDR1 is SNHLY, CDR2 FYNNEI. The CDR3 covers 15 residues. Trimming shortened V by 4 bases and J by 6 bases, and 16 bases separated the two germline ends. The CDR3 DNA follows: TGTGCCAGCAGTGGGGGGACCGCTCTTATCAATGAGCAGTTCTTC. Translation: CASSGGTALINEQFF.

The rearrangement links TRBV5-1 to TRBJ1-2; 8 positions match TRBD1. V lost 4 bases to trimming and J lost 0 bases; unmatched junction nucleotides: 2. Germline V gene lookup returns CDR1 SGHRS and CDR2 YFSETQ. The length of the CDR3 is 14 residues. CDR3 amino acids: CASSLDRANYGYTF. In DNA form, the CDR3 reads TGCGCCAGCAGCCTGGACAGGGCTAACTATGGCTACACCTTC.

V is TRBV14 and J is TRBJ1-5; D might be TRBD1 (6 bases). This CDR3 is 13 amino acids long. Looked up from germline, CDR1 is SGHDN and CDR2 is FVKESK. The ends were cut back, 5 bases at V and 6 bases at J, with 11 bases in the middle. The CDR3 DNA reads as TGTGCCAGCAGCTCGGGGGCTTTTCAGCCCCAGCATTTT. This sequence encodes CASSSGAFQPQHF.

The chain has TRBV30 and TRBJ1-1, with unresolved D. Trimming removed 1 base at V and 0 bases at J, with 18 bases between. The CDR3 loop spans 17 amino acids. Looked up from germline, CDR1 is GTSNPN and CDR2 is SVGIG (reference sequence). As DNA, the CDR3 is TGTGCCTGGAGTGGTGGTCTACGTACGGCTTTGAACACTGAAGCTTTCTTT. Translating it yields CAWSGGLRTALNTEAFF.